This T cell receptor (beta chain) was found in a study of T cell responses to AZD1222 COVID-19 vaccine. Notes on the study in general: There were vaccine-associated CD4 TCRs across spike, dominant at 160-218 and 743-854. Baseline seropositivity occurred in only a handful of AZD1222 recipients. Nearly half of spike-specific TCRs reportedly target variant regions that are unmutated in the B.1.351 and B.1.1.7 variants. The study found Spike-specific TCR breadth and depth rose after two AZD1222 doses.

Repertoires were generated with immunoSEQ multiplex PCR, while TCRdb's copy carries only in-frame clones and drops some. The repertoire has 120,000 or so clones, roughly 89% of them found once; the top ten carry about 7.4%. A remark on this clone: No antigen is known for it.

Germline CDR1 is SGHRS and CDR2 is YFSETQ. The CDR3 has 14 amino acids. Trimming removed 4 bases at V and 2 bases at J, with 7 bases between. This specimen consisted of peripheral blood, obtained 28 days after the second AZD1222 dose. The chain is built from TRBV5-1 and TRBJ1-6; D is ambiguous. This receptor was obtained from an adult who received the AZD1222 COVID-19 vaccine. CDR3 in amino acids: CASSTNAYNSPLHF. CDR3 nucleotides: TGCGCCAGCAGCACCAACGCCTATAATTCACCCCTCCACTTT.